Each of the 25 T cell receptor beta chains below was sequenced from the same sample in a study of beta chain features in type 1 diabetes. Overall study findings and caveats: Across all four CD4+ subsets, people with type 1 diabetes showed modestly shorter TCRB CDR3s.

Antigen specificity for these receptors is unknown. As every portion of the isolated RNA was reverse transcribed, the sequencing read expressed TCRB transcripts. Generated by immunoSEQ multiplex PCR, the TCRdb table keeps only in-frame clones and is missing some. The sample lists under 150,000 clones, roughly 10% occurring once. The sequencing input was central memory CD4+ T cells from blood. The receptors stem from a man aged 25 to 40 with type 1 diabetes.

The chain is built from TRBV5-8 and TRBJ1-5; D gene ambiguous. Germline CDR1 reads SGHTS; CDR2 reads YDEGEE. The CDR3 spans 17 residues. V dropped 2 bases and J dropped 6 bases, with 21 bases sitting between them. The CDR3 loop is CASSFSMAPTSGQPQHF. The CDR3 bases are TGTGCCAGCAGCTTCTCGATGGCCCCAACGAGCGGTCAGCCCCAGCATTTT.

V usage is TRBV18 and J usage is TRBJ2-1, with 9 bases fitting TRBD2. CDR1 and CDR2 from the germline V gene are KGHSH and LQKENI. V was pared by 2 bases and J by 5 bases, with 10 bases of the junction left unmatched. This CDR3 spans 17 amino acids. As DNA, the CDR3 is TGTGCCAGCTCACCAAGGCGGGGGGGCTACGCCCACAATGAGCAGTTCTTC. Its translation is CASSPRRGGYAHNEQFF.

The J gene is TRBJ2-1, the V gene TRBV5-1, with 12 bases that match TRBD2. This CDR3 has 16 amino acids. The V gene's germline CDR1 is SGHRS and CDR2 YFSETQ. The J segment lost 4 bases and the V segment lost 3 bases, leaving 5 bases of the junction unmatched. CDR3 loop: CASSSSLAGGYNEQFF. DNA for the CDR3: TGCGCCAGCAGCTCCTCCCTAGCGGGGGGGTACAATGAGCAGTTCTTC.

This chain joins TRBV9 and TRBJ2-7; 8 nucleotides align to TRBD2. Per germline, CDR1 SGDLS and CDR2 YYNGEE. Losses at the gene ends were 3 bases for V and 6 bases for J; bases not matched to a gene: 14. This CDR3 region has 16 residues. The CDR3 loop is CASSASQGRGGPEQYF. The CDR3 bases are TGTGCCAGCAGCGCATCTCAGGGACGGGGGGGCCCCGAGCAGTACTTC.

This chain joins TRBV5-1 and TRBJ2-5; D gene ambiguous. The DNA end is a closer match to TRBJ2-7, so the J assignment may be wrong. The CDR3 sequence is 12 residues long. Germline V gene lookup returns CDR1 SGHRS and CDR2 YFSETQ. The CDR3 protein is CASSLDAYEQYF. The CDR3 coding sequence is TGCGCCAGCAGCTTGGACGCCTACGAGCAGTACTTC.

The rearrangement joins TRBV30 to TRBJ1-1, with 9 bases identical to TRBD1. The junction had 4 bases not matched to a gene; V was cut back by 4 bases and J by 4 bases. Germline V CDR1 and CDR2: GTSNPN, SVGIG (reference sequence). The CDR3 sequence is 13 residues long. The CDR3 sequence is CAWTPTGGTEAFF. The CDR3 region has the DNA TGTGCCTGGACCCCGACAGGGGGCACTGAAGCTTTCTTT.

On this clone: The same CDR3 is also encoded by other DNA sequences in this sample. This chain links TRBV18 with TRBJ2-3; the match to TRBD1 covers 10 bases. The CDR3 is made up of 14 amino acids. CDR1 KGHSH and CDR2 LQKENI come from the germline V gene. The trim removed 4 bases at V and 4 bases at J, leaving 2 bases unmatched. The CDR3: CASSLGQGADTQYF. The CDR3 DNA sequence: TGTGCCAGCTCACTAGGACAGGGGGCAGATACGCAGTATTTT.

The rearrangement joins TRBV5-4 to TRBJ2-2, with 10 bases aligning to TRBD2. Germline V CDR1 and CDR2: SGHNT, YYREEE (reference sequence). The V gene end was trimmed by 4 bases and the J gene end by 3 bases; junction bases not matched to a gene: 9. The CDR3 is made up of 17 amino acids. Here the CDR3 DNA reads TGTGCCAGCAGCCTCTCAGCGGGGGGGGGAGACACCGGGGAGCTGTTTTTT. Amino acids: CASSLSAGGGDTGELFF.

This chain joins TRBV4-3 and TRBJ1-4; TRBD1 matches at 7 bases. V was clipped by 1 base and J by 1 base; unmatched bases: 0. Germline V CDR1 and CDR2: LGHNA, YSLEER. The CDR3 spans 15 residues. The CDR3 region has the DNA TGCGCCAGCAGCCAAGGACAGGGAACTAATGAAAAACTGTTTTTT. Translation: CASSQGQGTNEKLFF.

This clone was seen a handful of times. This rearrangement joins TRBV5-1 to TRBJ2-3; D is unresolved. CDR1 SGHRS and CDR2 YFSETQ come from the germline V gene. V was shortened by 1 base and J by 6 bases, with 6 bases between the two germline ends. CDR3 length: 12 residues. The CDR3 spells CASSLNMDTQYF. In DNA form, the CDR3 reads TGCGCCAGCAGCTTGAACATGGATACGCAGTATTTT.

Regarding this clone: This likely stems from a read error, as it lies one base from a far larger clone. The CDR3 here is CASSQEGTLNSPLHF. The CDR3, as DNA: TGTGCCAGCAGCCAAGAAGGGACTCTTAATTCACCCCTCCACTTT. This sequence joins TRBV7-2 and TRBJ1-6; a weak D match, TRBD1 (5 bases). CDR1 is SGHTA, CDR2 FQGNSA, per germline. Trimming removed 5 bases from V and 6 bases from J, with 14 bases in between. This CDR3 comprises 15 residues.

This clone was observed a few times. V gene TRBV4-1 combines with J gene TRBJ2-5; TRBD2 is a possible D gene (6 bases). Germline CDR1 and CDR2: MGHRA and YSYEKL. V was clipped by 6 bases and J by 11 bases, with 19 bases between them. The CDR3 has 13 amino acids. The CDR3 DNA reads TGCGCCAGCAGTCAATATGGCTTTCGGGAGCAGTACTTC. Its translation is CASSQYGFREQYF.

The V gene is TRBV18, the J gene TRBJ1-1; D uncertain. The CDR3 spans 13 residues. Germline loops: CDR1 KGHSH, CDR2 LQKENI. V lost 6 bases, J lost 4 bases, and 12 bases lay in between. The DNA for the CDR3 is TGTGCCAGCTCTCGCCCATCCGGCACTGAAGCTTTCTTT. Its translation: CASSRPSGTEAFF. The complete variable domain, with remaining parts taken from reference TRBV18 and TRBJ1-1, reads NAGVMQNPRHLVRRRGQEARLRCSPMKGHSHVYWYRQLPEEGLKFMVYLQKENIIDESGMPKERFSAEFPKEGPSILRIQQVVRGDSAAYFCASSRPSGTEAFFGQGTRLTVV.

The chain joins TRBV4-3 to TRBJ1-3, with unresolved D. Germline V gene data show CDR1 as LGHNA and CDR2 as YSLEER. V gave up 4 bases and J gave up 0 bases, with 16 bases separating them. The CDR3 has 17 residues. CDR3 bases: TGCGCCAGCAGCCTGCAGACGGGTTCACCCTCTGGAAACACCATATATTTT. This gives the protein CASSLQTGSPSGNTIYF.

The chain combines TRBV10-2 with TRBJ1-6; D unresolved. CDR1 and CDR2 from the germline V gene are WSHSY and SAAADI. CDR3 size: 13 residues. Trimming removed 7 bases at V and 7 bases at J, with 11 bases between. This CDR3 reads CASTRGPNSPLHF. The CDR3 DNA is TGCGCCAGCACTCGGGGTCCCAATTCACCCCTCCACTTT.

This rearrangement joins TRBV21-1 to TRBJ2-7; the table's D call of TRBD1 was not tested on the DNA. TRBV21-1 is tagged as a pseudogene. The CDR3 consists of 14 residues. The CDR3 loop reads CASSTGTGGCEQYF. The DNA of the CDR3 is TGTGCCAGCAGCACCGGGACAGGGGGCTGCGAGCAGTACTTC.

This clone was observed a few times. The chain links TRBV7-2 to TRBJ2-1, with a possible D match to TRBD1 (6 bases). From germline, CDR1 is SGHTA and CDR2 FQGNSA. This CDR3 spans 14 amino acids. V was shortened by 4 bases and J by 4 bases, with 11 bases between the two germline ends. CDR3 DNA: TGTGCCAGCAGCTATCTAGGACAGTACAATGAGCAGTTCTTC. The encoded protein is CASSYLGQYNEQFF.

This clone was seen a handful of times. This chain links TRBV2 with TRBJ1-2, with a possible D match to TRBD1 (6 bases). The V end lost 5 bases, the J end lost 4 bases, and 8 bases lay between the germline ends. Per the germline V gene, CDR1 is SNHLY and CDR2 is FYNNEI. The CDR3 spans 12 residues. CDR3 nucleotides: TGTGCCAGCAGTTTGGACAGCTATGGCTACACCTTC. The encoded protein is CASSLDSYGYTF.

This clone was observed a few times. This chain connects TRBV5-1 to TRBJ2-2; possibly TRBD1 for D (6 bases). Germline V gene lookup returns CDR1 SGHRS and CDR2 YFSETQ. The CDR3 consists of 16 residues. Trimming removed 4 bases at V and 6 bases at J, with 19 bases between. The CDR3: CASSQRQDGYAGELFF. DNA of the CDR3: TGCGCCAGCAGCCAGCGACAGGACGGTTATGCCGGGGAGCTGTTTTTT.

This clone turned up a few times. The rearrangement uses TRBV6-5 and TRBJ2-1, with D tentatively TRBD2 (6 bases). CDR1 and CDR2 (germline): MNHEY, SVGAGI. The V and J ends lost 10 bases and 3 bases respectively, with 16 bases between them. The CDR3 is 14 amino acids. As DNA, the CDR3 is TGTGCCATCAGCGGGCGGGGTGACTACAATGAGCAGTTCTTC. Protein product: CAISGRGDYNEQFF.

The chain has TRBV30 and TRBJ1-3, with TRBD1 as a possible D gene (6 bases). The ends were cut back, 5 bases at V and 0 bases at J, with 8 bases in the middle. Germline CDR1 and CDR2: GTSNPN and SVGIG (reference sequence). This CDR3 region has 13 residues. CDR3 amino acids: CAWGGDSGNTIYF. The CDR3, as DNA: TGTGCCTGGGGGGGCGACTCTGGAAACACCATATATTTT.

The sample holds a few counts of this clone. The V and J genes are TRBV19 and TRBJ1-5; the D gene is possibly TRBD1 (5 bases). Per germline, CDR1 LNHDA and CDR2 SQIVND (reference sequence). The CDR3 sequence is 13 residues long. Trimming shortened V by 8 bases and J by 7 bases, and 15 bases separated the two germline ends. CDR3 amino acids: CASSGTAGQPQHF. The CDR3 DNA is TGTGCCAGTTCCGGGACCGCGGGGCAGCCCCAGCATTTT.

The chain couples TRBV28 to TRBJ2-2; the match to TRBD1 covers 8 bases. Trimming cost V 4 bases and J 5 bases; bases outside gene matches: 12. Germline loops: CDR1 MDHEN, CDR2 SYDVKM. The length of the CDR3 is 17 residues. This chain's CDR3 is CASSSGKWTGWTGELFF. The CDR3 nucleotides are TGTGCCAGCAGTTCGGGGAAGTGGACAGGGTGGACCGGGGAGCTGTTTTTT. Complete variable domain (other parts from reference TRBV28 and TRBJ2-2): DVKVTQSSRYLVKRTGEKVFLECVQDMDHENMFWYRQDPGLGLRLIYFSYDVKMKEKGDIPEGYSVSREKKERFSLILESASTNQTSMYLCASSSGKWTGWTGELFFGEGSRLTVL.

The V and J genes are TRBV7-9 and TRBJ1-2; 11 bases agree with TRBD1. The CDR3 has 14 residues. The J segment lost 8 bases and the V segment lost 5 bases, leaving 7 bases of the junction unmatched. Germline CDR1 is SEHNR and CDR2 is FQNEAQ (reference sequence). CDR3 nucleotide sequence: TGTGCCAGCAGCCGGGACAGGGGGGCAGGCGGCTACACCTTC. Protein sequence: CASSRDRGAGGYTF.

Turning to this clone: At one end, the junction sequence differs from germline, possibly due to a read error. This rearrangement joins TRBV2 to TRBJ1-4; 7 bases match TRBD1. The V gene's germline CDR1 is SNHLY and CDR2 FYNNEI. The CDR3 sequence is 12 residues long. The CDR3 coding sequence is TGTGCCAGCAGTGAAGCGGACAGGAGTTCCATTTTT. Protein: CASSEADRSSIF.